This T cell receptor (beta chain) originates from a study of blood T cell repertoires in COVID-19 (dated by TCRdb to 2020 to 2021). Background on the whole study: The collaborator samples originated in the United States, Italy and Spain and spanned the acute and convalescent phases of COVID-19. The prospective study material was composed of cDNA or gDNA derived from T cells, B-cell-depleted T cells, or PBMCs. Sample metadata almost always included a de-identified subject ID, COVID-19 status, age in years and sex. Samples were obtained from the ongoing ImmuneRACE study (first 160 participants) and from over 1,000 subjects provided by 6 global collaborators. The repertoires were released in a freely available public database meant as a resource for research on the immune response to SARS-CoV-2. Where available, HLA class I and class II types were obtained from metadata supplied by the sample provider rather than from assay-based typing. Subjects who had been exposed to COVID-19, were actively infected with it, or had recovered from it provided the deeply sampled blood TCRbeta repertoires that made up the dataset. Findings and caveats that apply to the study as a whole: How much clinical and demographic metadata was included differed by source and by participant, and the metadata was provided uncurated.

Regarding this clone: Its antigen is currently not known. Base qualities were left out, and no much larger clone turns up one base away.

Here V drops 3 bases and J drops 5 bases, and the junction holds 7 bases not matched to any gene. From its cysteine to its phenylalanine, the CDR3 spans 17 amino acids. Just CDR3 DNA is preserved here, 51 bases in frame from base 1. CDR1 and CDR2 are drawn from the germline V gene: MGHRA, YSYEKL. The immunoSEQ Assay, a bias-controlled multiplex PCR, was used to amplify TCRbeta CDR3 regions from genomic DNA. The authors processed their data as follows. Within the assay, amplification of reference gene primers was used to estimate how many nucleated cells each sample contained. To quantify the absolute abundance of each unique TCRbeta CDR3 rearrangement, sequence reads were collapsed and filtered. Productive Simpson clonality was computed per sample as the square root of Simpson's diversity index over productive rearrangements. In TCRdb, the immuneACCESS table is reduced to in-frame sequences with V and J assigned. These tables do not hold every clone; where another copy was compared, an unresolved V gene accounts for under half, and the others remain unexplained. V and J calls and clone size are given by that table; D and trimming were obtained from the DNA. Here the sample has a few hundred thousand clones; around 86% occur a single time. The ten largest clonotypes hold roughly 3% of the sample.

Collaborating institutions collected whole blood in K2EDTA tubes following their own protocols. For TCRbeta analysis, collaborators shipped samples as frozen whole blood, isolated PBMCs, or DNA extracted from either of those sample types. The clonotype comes from a man aged 55 to 70 with acute or convalescent COVID-19. The chain is made from TRBV4-1 and TRBJ2-3, with 14 bases aligning to TRBD2. The sequenced sample consisted of peripheral blood. The DNA is as follows: TGCGCCAGCAGCCAGCCGGGACTAGCGGGGGCGGGAGATACGCAGTATTTT. Protein translation: CASSQPGLAGAGDTQYF.